This TCR beta chain was obtained from a study of cytomegalovirus exposure and HLA in healthy donors. Study outcomes and limitations: Confirmation in vitro established that a few CMV-associated chains were specific for CMV antigens. Many donors carried some public TCRs, although rarity characterized most TCR sequences. Reports credit the classifier with highly specific, highly sensitive diagnosis of cytomegalovirus status.

The CDR3 contains 15 residues. Per the germline V gene, CDR1 is SGHRS and CDR2 is YFSETQ. V trimming: 8 bases; J trimming: 5 bases; junction bases outside the gene matches: 12. This clone has only one observation. Its antigen remains unknown. The repertoire was sequenced with immunoSEQ multiplex PCR; TCRdb's copy has only in-frame clones and lacks some. The sample lists fewer than 75,000 clones, roughly 94% occurring once. This sequence was found in a woman aged 18-35 years in good health and CMV-seropositive. The sequenced sample was PBMCs. This chain connects TRBV5-1 to TRBJ2-7, with 11 bases that match TRBD2. Written as DNA, the CDR3 is TGCGCCAGTGGGCGTAGCGGGAGGGAGGGAAACGAGCAGTACTTC. Its translation is CASGRSGREGNEQYF.